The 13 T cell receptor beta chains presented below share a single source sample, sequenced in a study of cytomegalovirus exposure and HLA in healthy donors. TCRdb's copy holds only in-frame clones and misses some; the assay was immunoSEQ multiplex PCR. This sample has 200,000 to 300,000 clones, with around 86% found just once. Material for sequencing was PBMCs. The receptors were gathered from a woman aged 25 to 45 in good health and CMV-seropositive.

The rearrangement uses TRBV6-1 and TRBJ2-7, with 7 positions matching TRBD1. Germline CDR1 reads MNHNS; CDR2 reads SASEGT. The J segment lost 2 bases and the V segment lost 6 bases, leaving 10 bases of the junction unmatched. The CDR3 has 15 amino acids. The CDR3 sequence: CASSELRDSPYEQYF. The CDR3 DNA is TGTGCCAGCAGCGAGCTCCGGGACAGCCCCTACGAGCAGTACTTC.

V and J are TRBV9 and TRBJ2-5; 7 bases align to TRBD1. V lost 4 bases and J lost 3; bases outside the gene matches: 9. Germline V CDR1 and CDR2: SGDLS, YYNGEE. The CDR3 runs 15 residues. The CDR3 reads CASSIGTDQKETQYF. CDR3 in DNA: TGTGCCAGCAGCATCGGGACAGACCAAAAAGAGACCCAGTACTTC.

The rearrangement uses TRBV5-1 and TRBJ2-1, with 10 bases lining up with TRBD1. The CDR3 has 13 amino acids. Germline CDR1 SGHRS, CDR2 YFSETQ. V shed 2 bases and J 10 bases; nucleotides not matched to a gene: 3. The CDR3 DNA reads TGCGCCAGCAGCTTAGACAGGGGGCAGGAGCAGTTCTTC. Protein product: CASSLDRGQEQFF.

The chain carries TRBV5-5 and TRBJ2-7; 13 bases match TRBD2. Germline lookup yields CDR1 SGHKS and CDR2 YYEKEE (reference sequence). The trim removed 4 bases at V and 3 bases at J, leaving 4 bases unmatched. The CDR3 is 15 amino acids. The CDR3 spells CASSPGLAGVYEQYF. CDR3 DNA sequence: TGTGCCAGCAGCCCTGGACTAGCGGGGGTCTACGAGCAGTACTTC. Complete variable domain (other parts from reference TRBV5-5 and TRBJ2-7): DAGVTQSPTHLIKTRGQQVTLRCSPISGHKSVSWYQQVLGQGPQFIFQYYEKEERGRGNFPDRFSARQFPNYSSELNVNALLLGDSALYLCASSPGLAGVYEQYFGPGTRLTVT.

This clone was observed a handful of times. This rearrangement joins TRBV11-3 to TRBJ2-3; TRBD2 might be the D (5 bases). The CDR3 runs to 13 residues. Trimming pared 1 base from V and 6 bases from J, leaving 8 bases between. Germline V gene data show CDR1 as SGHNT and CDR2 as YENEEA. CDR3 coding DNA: TGTGCCAGCAGCTTAGGGACTTCGGATACGCAGTATTTT. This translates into CASSLGTSDTQYF.

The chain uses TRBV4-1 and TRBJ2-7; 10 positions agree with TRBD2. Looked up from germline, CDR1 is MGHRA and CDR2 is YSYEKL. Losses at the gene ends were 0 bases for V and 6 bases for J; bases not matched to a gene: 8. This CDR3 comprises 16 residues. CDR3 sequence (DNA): TGCGCCAGCAGCCAAGAGTCGCCTAGCGGGAGAGGCGAGCAGTACTTC. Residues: CASSQESPSGRGEQYF.

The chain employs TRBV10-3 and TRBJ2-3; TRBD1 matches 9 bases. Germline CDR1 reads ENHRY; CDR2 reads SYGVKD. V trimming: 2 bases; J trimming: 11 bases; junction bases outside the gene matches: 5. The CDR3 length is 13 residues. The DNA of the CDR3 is TGTGCCATCAGTGAGGTCGACAGGGGGGTGCAGTATTTT. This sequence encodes CAISEVDRGVQYF.

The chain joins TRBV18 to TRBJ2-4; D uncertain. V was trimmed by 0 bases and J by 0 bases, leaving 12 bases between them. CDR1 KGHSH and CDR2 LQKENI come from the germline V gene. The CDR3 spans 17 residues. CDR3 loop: CASSPPNSALAKNIQYF. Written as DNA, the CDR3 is TGTGCCAGCTCACCACCGAACTCAGCGCTAGCCAAAAACATTCAGTACTTC.

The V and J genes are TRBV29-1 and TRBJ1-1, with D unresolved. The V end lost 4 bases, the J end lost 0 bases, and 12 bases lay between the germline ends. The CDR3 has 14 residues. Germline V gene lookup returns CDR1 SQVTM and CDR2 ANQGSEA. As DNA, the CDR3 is TGCAGCGTTGGCGGCGAGGCCATGAACACTGAAGCTTTCTTT. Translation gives CSVGGEAMNTEAFF.

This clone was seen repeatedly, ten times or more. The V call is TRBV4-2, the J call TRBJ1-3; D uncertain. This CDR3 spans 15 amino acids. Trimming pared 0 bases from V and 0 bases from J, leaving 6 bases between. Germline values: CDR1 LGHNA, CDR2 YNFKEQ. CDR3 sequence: CASSQDQDSGNTIYF. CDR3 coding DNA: TGTGCCAGCAGCCAAGATCAGGACTCTGGAAACACCATATATTTT.

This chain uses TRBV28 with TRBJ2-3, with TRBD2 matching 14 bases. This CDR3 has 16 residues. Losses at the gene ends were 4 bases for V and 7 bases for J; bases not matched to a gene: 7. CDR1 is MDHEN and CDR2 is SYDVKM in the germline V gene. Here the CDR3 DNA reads TGTGCCAGCAGTTCCCGGGGACTAGCGGGAGAATATACGCAGTATTTT. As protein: CASSSRGLAGEYTQYF.

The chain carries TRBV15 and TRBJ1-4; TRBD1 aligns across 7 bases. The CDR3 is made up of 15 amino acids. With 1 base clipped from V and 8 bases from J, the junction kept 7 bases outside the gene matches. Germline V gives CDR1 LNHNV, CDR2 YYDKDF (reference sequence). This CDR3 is CATSRGTLDREKLFF. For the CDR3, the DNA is TGTGCCACCAGCAGAGGGACCCTGGACAGGGAAAAACTGTTTTTT.

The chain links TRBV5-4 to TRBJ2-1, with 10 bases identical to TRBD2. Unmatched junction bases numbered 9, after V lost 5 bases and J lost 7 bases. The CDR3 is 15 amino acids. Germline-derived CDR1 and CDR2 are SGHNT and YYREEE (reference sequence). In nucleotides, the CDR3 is TGTGCCAGCAGGCTTACGACTAGCGGGCTAAATGAGCAGTTCTTC. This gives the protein CASRLTTSGLNEQFF.